This is a list of T cell receptor beta chains from one sample in a study of blood T cell repertoires in COVID-19. Profiling relied on immunoSEQ multiplex PCR, and the TCRdb table lists in-frame clones only, not all of them. The table shows 200,000 to 250,000 clones, with about 83% occurring only once. Sequencing was done on a sample of PBMCs or T cells enriched from blood (not recorded which). Receptor source: a woman aged 40 to 55 who had recovered from COVID-19. CDR3s include the opening cysteine and the closing phenylalanine or tryptophan. D genes are given only for firm matches. Size values are once, few and many counts, or a class for expanded clones, and some rows have none.

J gene | D gene | clone size | V gene | CDR3 protein | CDR3 DNA
TRBJ1-1 | - | - | TRBV5-1 | CASSLNSNEAFF | TGCGCCAGCTCTCTCAACAGTAATGAAGCTTTCTTT
TRBJ2-1 | - | once | TRBV7-2 | CASSLGTFSYNEQFF | TGTGCCAGCAGCTTAGGGACATTCTCCTACAATGAGCAGTTCTTC
TRBJ1-4 | TRBD1 | - | TRBV7-9 | CASSRGQKHEKLFF | TGTGCCAGCAGCCGGGGACAGAAGCATGAAAAACTGTTTTTT
TRBJ2-1 | - | - | TRBV6-2/TRBV6-3 | CASSYWQFNEQFF | TGTGCCAGCAGTTACTGGCAGTTCAATGAGCAGTTCTTC
TRBJ1-1 | TRBD1 | - | TRBV11-3 | CASSYRTGVYTEAFF | TGTGCCAGCAGCTACCGGACAGGGGTGTACACTGAAGCTTTCTTT
TRBJ2-2 | - | - | TRBV7-9 | CASSLSRQMTGTGELFF | TGTGCCAGCAGCTTATCAAGACAGATGACAGGAACCGGGGAGCTGTTTTTT
TRBJ1-5 | TRBD1 | - | TRBV27 | CASRSTGGGQPQHF | TGTGCCAGCCGGAGTACAGGGGGCGGTCAGCCCCAGCATTTT
TRBJ1-5 | - | - | TRBV19 | CATREEYQPQHF | TGTGCCACCAGGGAAGAGTATCAGCCCCAGCATTTT
TRBJ1-1 | TRBD1 | - | TRBV11-3 | CASRDRAGAFF | TGTGCCAGCAGGGACAGGGCTGGGGCTTTCTTT
TRBJ2-6 | - | - | TRBV2 | CASTLSGGANVLTF | TGTGCCAGCACTCTGAGCGGGGGGGCCAACGTCCTGACTTTC
TRBJ2-1 | - | - | TRBV11-3 | CASSLGQTGYNEQFF | TGTGCCAGCAGCTTAGGACAGACCGGCTACAATGAGCAGTTCTTC
TRBJ2-1 | TRBD2 | few | TRBV9 | CASSVASGGTNEQFF | TGTGCCAGCAGCGTAGCTAGCGGGGGAACCAATGAGCAGTTCTTC
TRBJ2-3 | - | - | TRBV18 | CASSPNYNTDTQYF | TGTGCCAGCTCACCAAATTATAACACAGATACGCAGTATTTT
TRBJ2-2 | TRBD2 | once | TRBV5-1 | CASSWTSGAEELFF | TGCGCCAGCAGTTGGACTAGCGGGGCGGAGGAGCTGTTTTTT
TRBJ2-1 | - | - | TRBV21-1 | CASSKPCCRVKFF | TGTGCCAGCAGCAAGCCTTGTTGCAGGGTGAAGTTCTTC
TRBJ1-1 | - | - | TRBV28 | CASSLTENTEAFF | TGTGCCAGCAGCTTAACAGAGAACACTGAAGCTTTCTTT
TRBJ2-1 | - | - | TRBV12-5 | CASGLAPPQGGDLTYNEQFF | TGTGCTAGTGGTTTGGCCCCGCCGCAGGGAGGTGATTTGACCTACAATGAGCAGTTCTTC